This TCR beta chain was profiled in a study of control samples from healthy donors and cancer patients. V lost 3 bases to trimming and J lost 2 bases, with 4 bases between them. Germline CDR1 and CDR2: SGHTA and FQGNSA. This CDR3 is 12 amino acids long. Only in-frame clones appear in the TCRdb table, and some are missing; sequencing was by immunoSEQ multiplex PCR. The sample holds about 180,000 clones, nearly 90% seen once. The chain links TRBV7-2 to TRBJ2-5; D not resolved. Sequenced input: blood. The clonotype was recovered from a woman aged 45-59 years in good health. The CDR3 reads CASSFGQETQYF. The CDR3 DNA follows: TGTGCCAGCAGCTTTGGGCAAGAGACCCAGTACTTC.